The TCR beta chain described here comes from a study of T-cell memory formation after mild COVID-19. Remarks on this clonotype: Its antigen is not identified.

Each CDR3 protein is one row after TCRdb ran MiXCR on the 5' RACE reads. The sample lists roughly 560,000 distinct CDR3 sequences; 20% were seen once. CDR1 is ENHRY, CDR2 SYGVKD, per germline. The germline V and J ends were trimmed by 7 bases and 6 bases, with 18 bases remaining between them. The CDR3 covers 15 residues. Study results and limitations: Clones shrinking from day 15 to 85 showed even CD4/CD8 mixes; later expanders tilted CD4+.

V is TRBV10-3 and J is TRBJ2-2; maybe TRBD2 (5 bases). The sequence came from an adult woman who had mild COVID-19 (a few samples of this study predate the infection). Cell type and time point are not known. Sequencing was performed on PBMCs or a T cell subset sorted from them (not recorded which). For the CDR3, the DNA is TGTGCCATCACTCCCGGGGATCTCGACGCCGGGGAGCTGTTTTTT. Protein product: CAITPGDLDAGELFF.